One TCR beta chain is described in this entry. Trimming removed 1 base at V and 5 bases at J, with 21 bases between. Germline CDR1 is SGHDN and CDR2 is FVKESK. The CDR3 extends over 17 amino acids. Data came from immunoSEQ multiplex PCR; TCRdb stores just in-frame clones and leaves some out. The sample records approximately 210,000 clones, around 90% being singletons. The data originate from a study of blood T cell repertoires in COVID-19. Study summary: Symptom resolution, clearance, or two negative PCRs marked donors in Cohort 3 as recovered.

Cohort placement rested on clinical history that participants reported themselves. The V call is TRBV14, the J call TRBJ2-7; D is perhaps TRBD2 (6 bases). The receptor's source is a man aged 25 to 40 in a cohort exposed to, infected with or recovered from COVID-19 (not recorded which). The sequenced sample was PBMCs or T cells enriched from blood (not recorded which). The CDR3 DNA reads TGTGCCAGCAGCCAAGGGTCATTTCGACTAGTATCCCACGAGCAGTACTTC. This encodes CASSQGSFRLVSHEQYF.